Detailed here is one T cell receptor beta chain. The antigen is undetermined. Trimming left V 2 bases short and J 8 bases short, with 16 bases between. The CDR3 extends over 15 amino acids. The data were taken from a study of blood T cells in healthy people across ages. General study results and limits: Estimates of total diversity, which came from one million sequenced T cells, were considered to be underestimates.

Per individual sample, total RNA of at least 5.5 micrograms was extracted. Together with a sample-barcoded 5' primer, a J-beta primer mix was included in a second PCR lasting about 7 to 12 cycles. Through a template-switch adaptor with 12 random nucleotides, each cDNA molecule received a tag. In TCRdb, the 5' RACE reads were re-called with MiXCR into one record per CDR3 protein. The table lists around 650,000 distinct CDR3 sequences, about a third of them singletons. Sequenced input: blood. The rearrangement links TRBV12-3 or TRBV12-4 to TRBJ2-1; weak D call: TRBD2 (7 bases). The origin of this receptor is a woman of 80 years or more in good health. The CDR3 loop is CASSLRGGACYEQFF. CDR3 in DNA: TGTGCCAGCAGTTTAAGAGGGGGGGCCTGCTATGAGCAGTTCTTC.